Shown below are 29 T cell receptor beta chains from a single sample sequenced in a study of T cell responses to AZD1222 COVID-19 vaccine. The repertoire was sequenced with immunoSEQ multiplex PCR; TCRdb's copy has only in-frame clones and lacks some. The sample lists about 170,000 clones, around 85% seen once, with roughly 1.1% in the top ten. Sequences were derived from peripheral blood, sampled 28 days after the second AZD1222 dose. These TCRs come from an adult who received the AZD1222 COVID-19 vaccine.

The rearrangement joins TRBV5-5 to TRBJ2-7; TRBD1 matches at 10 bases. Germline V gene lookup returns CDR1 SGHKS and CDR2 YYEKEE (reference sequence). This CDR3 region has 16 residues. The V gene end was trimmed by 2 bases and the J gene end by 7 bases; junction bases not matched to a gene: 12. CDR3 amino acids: CASSFGVGTGVSEQYF. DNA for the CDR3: TGTGCCAGCAGCTTCGGTGTAGGGACAGGGGTGAGTGAGCAGTACTTC. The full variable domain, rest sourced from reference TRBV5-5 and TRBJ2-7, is DAGVTQSPTHLIKTRGQQVTLRCSPISGHKSVSWYQQVLGQGPQFIFQYYEKEERGRGNFPDRFSARQFPNYSSELNVNALLLGDSALYLCASSFGVGTGVSEQYFGPGTRLTVT.

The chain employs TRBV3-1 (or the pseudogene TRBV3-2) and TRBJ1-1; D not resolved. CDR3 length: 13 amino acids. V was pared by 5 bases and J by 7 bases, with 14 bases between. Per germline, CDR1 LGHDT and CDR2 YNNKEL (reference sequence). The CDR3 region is CASSTQSDGEAFF. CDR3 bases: TGTGCCAGCAGCACCCAGTCGGACGGTGAAGCTTTCTTT.

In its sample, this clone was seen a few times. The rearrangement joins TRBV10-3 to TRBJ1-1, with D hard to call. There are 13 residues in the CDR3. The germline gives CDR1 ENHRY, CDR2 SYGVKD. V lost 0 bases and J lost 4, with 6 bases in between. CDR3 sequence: CAISESWGTEAFF. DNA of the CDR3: TGTGCCATCAGTGAGTCATGGGGCACTGAAGCTTTCTTT.

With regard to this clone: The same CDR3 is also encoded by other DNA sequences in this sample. The CDR3 region has the DNA TGTGCCAGCAGTGTAGGGGGAAATGAGCAGTTCTTC. This translates into CASSVGGNEQFF. The chain is built from TRBV2 and TRBJ2-1; the D gene is possibly TRBD1 (6 bases). Germline values: CDR1 SNHLY, CDR2 FYNNEI. V lost 4 bases and J 7 bases, leaving 8 bases between the germline ends. The CDR3 length is 12 residues. The full variable domain, completed using reference TRBV2 and TRBJ2-1, is EPEVTQTPSHQVTQMGQEVILRCVPISNHLYFYWYRQILGQKVEFLVSFYNNEISEKSEIFDDQFSVERPDGSNFTLKIRSTKLEDSAMYFCASSVGGNEQFFGPGTRLTVL.

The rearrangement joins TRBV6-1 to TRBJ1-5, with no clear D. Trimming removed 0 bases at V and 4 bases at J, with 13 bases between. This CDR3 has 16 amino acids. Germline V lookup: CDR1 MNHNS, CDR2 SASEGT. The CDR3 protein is CASSEASTTINQPQHF. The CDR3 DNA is TGTGCCAGCAGTGAAGCATCCACTACTATAAATCAGCCCCAGCATTTT.

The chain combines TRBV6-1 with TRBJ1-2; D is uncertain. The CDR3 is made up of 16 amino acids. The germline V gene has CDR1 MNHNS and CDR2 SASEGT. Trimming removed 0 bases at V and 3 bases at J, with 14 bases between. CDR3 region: CASSEALQVFDYGYTF. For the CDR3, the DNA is TGTGCCAGCAGTGAAGCGCTTCAGGTATTTGACTATGGCTACACCTTC.

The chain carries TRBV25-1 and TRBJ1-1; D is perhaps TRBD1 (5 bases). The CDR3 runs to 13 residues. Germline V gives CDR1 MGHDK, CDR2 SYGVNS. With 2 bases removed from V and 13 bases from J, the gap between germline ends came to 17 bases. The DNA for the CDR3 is TGTGCCAGCAGTGAAAGAGGGGCAGGGCCGGTTTTCTTT. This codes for CASSERGAGPVFF.

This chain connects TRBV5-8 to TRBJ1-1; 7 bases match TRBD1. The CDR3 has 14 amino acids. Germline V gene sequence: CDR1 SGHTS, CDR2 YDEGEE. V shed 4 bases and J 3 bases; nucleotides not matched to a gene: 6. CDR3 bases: TGTGCCAGCAGCGACCCGGGACAGTACACTGAAGCTTTCTTT. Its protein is CASSDPGQYTEAFF. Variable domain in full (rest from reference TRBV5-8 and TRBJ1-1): EAGVTQSPTHLIKTRGQQATLRCSPISGHTSVYWYQQALGLGLQFLLWYDEGEERNRGNFPPRFSGRQFPNYSSELNVNALELEDSALYLCASSDPGQYTEAFFGQGTRLTVV.

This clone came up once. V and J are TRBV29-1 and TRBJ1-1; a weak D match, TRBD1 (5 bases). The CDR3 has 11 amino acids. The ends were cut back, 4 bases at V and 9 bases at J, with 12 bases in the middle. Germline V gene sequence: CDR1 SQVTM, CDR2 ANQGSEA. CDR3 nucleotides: TGCAGCGTTGCCCAAGGGGTGCAAGCTTTCTTT. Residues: CSVAQGVQAFF.

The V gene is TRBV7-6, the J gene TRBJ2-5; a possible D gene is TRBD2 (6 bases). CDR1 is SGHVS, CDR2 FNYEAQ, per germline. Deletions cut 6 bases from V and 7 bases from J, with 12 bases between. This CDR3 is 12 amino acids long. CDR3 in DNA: TGTGCCAGCAGGGAGGGGTGGGGGACCCAGTACTTC. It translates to CASREGWGTQYF.

In nucleotides, the CDR3 is TGTGCCAGCACCTCCCCCGTGGGCTATGGCTACACCTTC. Residues: CASTSPVGYGYTF. V usage is TRBV5-6 and J usage is TRBJ1-2, with D hard to call. The ends were cut back, 6 bases at V and 4 bases at J, with 13 bases in the middle. The CDR3 contains 13 residues. Per germline, CDR1 SGHDT and CDR2 YYEEEE.

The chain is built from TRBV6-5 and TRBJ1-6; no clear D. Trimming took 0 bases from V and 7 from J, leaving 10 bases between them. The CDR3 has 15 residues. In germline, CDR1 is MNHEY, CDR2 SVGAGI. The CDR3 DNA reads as TGTGCCAGCAGTTACTCAATGGCGGGGAATTCACCCCTCCACTTT. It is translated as CASSYSMAGNSPLHF.

The CDR3 sequence: CASSYTASYEQYF. The CDR3 DNA reads TGTGCCAGCAGTTATACTGCCTCCTACGAGCAGTACTTC. This rearrangement joins TRBV6-6 to TRBJ2-7; D gene uncertain. There are 13 residues in the CDR3. Trimming left V 3 bases short and J 0 bases short, with 6 bases between. From germline, CDR1 is MNHNY and CDR2 SVGAGI (reference sequence).

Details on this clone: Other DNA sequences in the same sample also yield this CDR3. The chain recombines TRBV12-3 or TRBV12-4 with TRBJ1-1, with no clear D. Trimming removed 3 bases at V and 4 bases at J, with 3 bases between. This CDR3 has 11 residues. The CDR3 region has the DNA TGTGCCAGCAGTTTCGGCACTGAAGCTTTCTTT. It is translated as CASSFGTEAFF.

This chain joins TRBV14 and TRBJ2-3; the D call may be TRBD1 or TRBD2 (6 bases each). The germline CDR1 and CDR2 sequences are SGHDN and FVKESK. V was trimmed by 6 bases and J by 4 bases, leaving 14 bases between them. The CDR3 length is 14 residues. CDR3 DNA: TGTGCCAGCAGTATTTCGGGGGCCGCAGATACGCAGTATTTT. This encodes CASSISGAADTQYF.

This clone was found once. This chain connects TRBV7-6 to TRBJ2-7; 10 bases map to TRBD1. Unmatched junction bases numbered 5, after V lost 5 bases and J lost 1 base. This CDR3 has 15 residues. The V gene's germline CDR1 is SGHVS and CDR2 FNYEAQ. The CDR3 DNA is TGTGCCAGCAGCCCCGGACAGGGGGGGTCCTACGAGCAGTACTTC. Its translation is CASSPGQGGSYEQYF.

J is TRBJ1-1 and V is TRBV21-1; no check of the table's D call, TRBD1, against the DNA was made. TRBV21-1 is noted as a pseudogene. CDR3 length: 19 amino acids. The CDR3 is CASSKIARDREIMNTEAFF. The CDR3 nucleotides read TGTGCCAGCAGCAAAATAGCCAGGGACAGAGAGATTATGAACACTGAAGCTTTCTTT.

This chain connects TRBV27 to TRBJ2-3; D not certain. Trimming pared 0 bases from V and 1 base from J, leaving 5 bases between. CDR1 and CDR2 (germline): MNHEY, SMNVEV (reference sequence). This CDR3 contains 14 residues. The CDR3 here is CASSLSKGTDTQYF. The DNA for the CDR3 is TGTGCCAGCAGTTTATCGAAGGGCACAGATACGCAGTATTTT.

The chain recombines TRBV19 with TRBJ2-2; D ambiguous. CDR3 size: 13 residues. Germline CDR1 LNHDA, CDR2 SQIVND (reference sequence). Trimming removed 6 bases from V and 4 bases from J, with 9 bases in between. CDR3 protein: CASSPDSTGELFF. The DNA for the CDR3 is TGTGCCAGTAGCCCGGATTCCACCGGGGAGCTGTTTTTT. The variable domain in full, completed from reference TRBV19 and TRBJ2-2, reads DGGITQSPKYLFRKEGQNVTLSCEQNLNHDAMYWYRQDPGQGLRLIYYSQIVNDFQKGDIAEGYSVSREKKESFPLTVTSAQKNPTAFYLCASSPDSTGELFFGEGSRLTVL.

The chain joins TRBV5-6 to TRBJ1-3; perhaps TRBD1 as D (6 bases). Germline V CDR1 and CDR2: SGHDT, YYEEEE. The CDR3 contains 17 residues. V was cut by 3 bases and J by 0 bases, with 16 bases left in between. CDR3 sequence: CASSWTHTGISGNTIYF. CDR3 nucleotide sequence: TGTGCCAGCAGCTGGACACACACAGGGATCTCTGGAAACACCATATATTTT.

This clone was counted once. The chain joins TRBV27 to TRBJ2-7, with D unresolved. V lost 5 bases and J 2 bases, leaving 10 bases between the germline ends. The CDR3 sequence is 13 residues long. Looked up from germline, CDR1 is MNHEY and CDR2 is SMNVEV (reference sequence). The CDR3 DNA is TGTGCCAGCAGTCCATTTATCCCCTACGAGCAGTACTTC. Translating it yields CASSPFIPYEQYF.

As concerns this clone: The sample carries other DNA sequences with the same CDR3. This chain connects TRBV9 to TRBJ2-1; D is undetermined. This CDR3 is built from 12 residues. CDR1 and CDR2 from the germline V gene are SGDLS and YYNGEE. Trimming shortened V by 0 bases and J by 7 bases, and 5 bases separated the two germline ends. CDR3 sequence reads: CASSVGSNEQFF. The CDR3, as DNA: TGTGCCAGCAGCGTAGGAAGTAATGAGCAGTTCTTC.

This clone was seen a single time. The CDR3 DNA is TGTGCCAGCAGTTCCACCGGGACAGGGGGCCATCAGCCCCAGCATTTT. Its translation is CASSSTGTGGHQPQHF. The rearrangement links TRBV6-2 or TRBV6-3 to TRBJ1-5; 12 bases fit TRBD1. J was trimmed by 5 bases and V by 4 bases; bases with no gene match: 6. Germline CDR1 MNHEY, CDR2 SVGEGT. CDR3 length: 16 residues.

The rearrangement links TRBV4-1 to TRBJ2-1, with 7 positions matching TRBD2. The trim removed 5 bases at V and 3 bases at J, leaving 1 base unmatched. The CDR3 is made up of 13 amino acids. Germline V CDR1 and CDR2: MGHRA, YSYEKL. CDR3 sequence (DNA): TGCGCCAGCAGCGGGACTATCTACAATGAGCAGTTCTTC. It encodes CASSGTIYNEQFF.

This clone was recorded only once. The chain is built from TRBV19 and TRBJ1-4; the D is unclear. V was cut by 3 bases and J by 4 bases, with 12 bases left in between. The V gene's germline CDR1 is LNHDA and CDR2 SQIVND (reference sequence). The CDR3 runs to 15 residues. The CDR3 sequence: CASSMGDNFNEKLFF. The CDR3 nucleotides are TGTGCCAGTAGTATGGGTGACAACTTTAATGAAAAACTGTTTTTT.

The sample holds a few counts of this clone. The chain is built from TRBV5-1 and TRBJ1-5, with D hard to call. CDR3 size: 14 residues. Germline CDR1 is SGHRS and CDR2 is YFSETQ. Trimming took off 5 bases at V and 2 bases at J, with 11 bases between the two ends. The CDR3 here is CASREGAGNQPQHF. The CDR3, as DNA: TGCGCCAGCAGGGAGGGAGCGGGCAATCAGCCCCAGCATTTT.

The CDR3 DNA sequence: TGTGCCAGCCAACGCGCGGGTCCAGGGGGTTATTCACCCCTCCACTTT. Amino acids: CASQRAGPGGYSPLHF. The chain uses TRBV19 and TRBJ1-6, with TRBD1 matching 7 bases. The CDR3 has 16 amino acids. Per germline, CDR1 LNHDA and CDR2 SQIVND (reference sequence). V lost 9 bases to trimming and J lost 8 bases; unmatched junction nucleotides: 16.

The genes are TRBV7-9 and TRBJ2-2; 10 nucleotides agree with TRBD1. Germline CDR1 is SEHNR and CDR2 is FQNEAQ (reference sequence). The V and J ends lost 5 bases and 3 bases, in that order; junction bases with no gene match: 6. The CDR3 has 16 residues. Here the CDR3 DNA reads TGTGCCAGCAGCCCACCCGGGACAGGGGACACCGGGGAGCTGTTTTTT. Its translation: CASSPPGTGDTGELFF.

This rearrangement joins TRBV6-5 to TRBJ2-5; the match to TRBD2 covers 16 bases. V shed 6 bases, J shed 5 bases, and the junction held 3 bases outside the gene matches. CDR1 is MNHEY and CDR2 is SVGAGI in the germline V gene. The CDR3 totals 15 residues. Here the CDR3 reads CASRPGLAGGETQYF. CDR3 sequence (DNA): TGTGCCAGCAGACCGGGACTAGCGGGGGGGGAGACCCAGTACTTC.